In this sample, the clone carrying this TCR beta chain turned up once. Libraries were prepared by immunoSEQ multiplex PCR; TCRdb keeps only in-frame clonotypes and omits some of them. The repertoire holds 60,000 to 85,000 clones, about 90% seen once, with about 2.1% in the top ten. CDR1 and CDR2 from the germline V gene are MNHEY and SMNVEV (reference sequence). V shed 8 bases and J shed 6 bases, with 11 bases lying between them. CDR3 length: 13 residues. The sample belongs to a study of T cell changes during pregnancy in multiple sclerosis. The rearrangement links TRBV27 to TRBJ1-6, with D possibly matching TRBD1 (5 bases). This TCR derives from a female donor with multiple sclerosis, enrolled in a pregnancy study. Specimen: peripheral blood, collected in the first trimester of pregnancy. CDR3 coding DNA: TGTGCCAGCGGGTGGGACTCTAATTCACCCCTCCACTTT. Translating gives CASGWDSNSPLHF.